The 3 T cell receptor beta chains below all came from one sample that was sequenced in a study of shared clonotypes between healthy human individuals. The data were produced by immunoSEQ multiplex PCR, yet TCRdb's version contains in-frame clones alone and is incomplete. The profile shows millions of clones, about 92% of them singletons. Sequenced sample: naive CD4+ T cells sorted from blood. Subset specified: CD45RA+ positively selected. These receptors originate from a man younger than 30 in good health.

In the case of this clone: Other DNA sequences from this sample encode an identical CDR3 as well. V and J are TRBV19 and TRBJ2-7; tentative D call: TRBD1 (6 bases). The germline V gene encodes CDR1 LNHDA and CDR2 SQIVND (reference sequence). V gave up 2 bases and J gave up 0 bases, with 8 bases separating them. The CDR3 covers 14 residues. DNA for the CDR3: TGTGCCAGTAGTATACAAGGGGGCTCCTACGAGCAGTACTTC. The encoded protein is CASSIQGGSYEQYF.

The chain couples TRBV5-1 to TRBJ1-2, with 9 positions matching TRBD1. This CDR3 is 17 amino acids long. Germline V CDR1 and CDR2: SGHRS, YFSETQ. With 1 base clipped from V and 8 bases from J, the junction kept 15 bases outside the gene matches. The CDR3 region is CASSLTRWDRASYGYTF. In DNA form, the CDR3 reads TGCGCCAGCAGCTTGACTCGATGGGACAGGGCAAGTTACGGCTACACCTTC.

The chain uses TRBV6-5 and TRBJ2-5; D perhaps matches TRBD1 (6 bases). This CDR3 contains 13 residues. Germline CDR1 reads MNHEY; CDR2 reads SVGAGI. V dropped 5 bases and J dropped 5 bases, with 12 bases sitting between them. The CDR3 loop is CASSRTARETQYF. The CDR3 DNA reads TGTGCCAGCAGTAGGACAGCCAGGGAGACCCAGTACTTC.